A single sample gave rise to the 15 T cell receptor beta chains below, sequenced in a study of blood T cells in healthy people across ages. The second PCR ran about 6 to 12 cycles with a sample-barcoded 5' primer and J-beta primers. TCRdb reprocessed the 5' RACE reads via MiXCR and lists one record per CDR3 protein. The table records 910,000 or so distinct CDR3 sequences, around 54% of them present only once. Sequencing used blood. All receptors come from an older woman in good health.

With respect to this clonotype: The CDR3 does not end in the conserved phenylalanine or tryptophan, so this is likely a read error. This sequence joins TRBV4-2 and TRBJ2-3; D might be TRBD1 or TRBD2, each matching 5 bases. Germline CDR1 is LGHNA and CDR2 is YNFKEQ. Between the trimmed V and J ends, which lost 4 bases and 2 bases, there was a span of 16 bases. The CDR3 length is 16 residues. CDR3 amino acids: CASSPLPGPDTDTQYS. The DNA of the CDR3 is TGTGCCAGCAGCCCGTTGCCGGGACCTGACACAGATACGCAGTATTCT.

In its sample, this clonotype was seen a few times. The chain couples TRBV3-1 to TRBJ2-5, with a possible D match to TRBD2 (5 bases). This CDR3 is 17 amino acids long. V lost 1 base and J 4 bases, leaving 19 bases between the germline ends. Germline V gene sequence: CDR1 LGHDT, CDR2 YNNKEL (reference sequence). CDR3 amino acids: CASSQAVFLARLETQYF. CDR3 nucleotide sequence: TGTGCCAGCAGCCAAGCCGTTTTCCTAGCCCGACTAGAGACCCAGTACTTC.

This clonotype has a handful of counts. This rearrangement joins TRBV11-2 to TRBJ2-4; unclear D gene. This CDR3 contains 15 residues. The V gene lost 5 bases and the J gene lost 7 bases, with 18 bases spanning the gap. Germline CDR1 and CDR2: SGHAT and FQNNGV. The CDR3 is CASSLWTGLINIQYF. Here the CDR3 DNA reads TGTGCCAGCAGCCTCTGGACCGGGCTAATCAACATTCAGTACTTC.

The chain links TRBV5-1 to TRBJ2-2; tentatively, D is TRBD1 (6 bases). V lost 0 bases to trimming and J lost 6 bases, with 9 bases between them. Germline-derived CDR1 and CDR2 are SGHRS and YFSETQ. This CDR3 has 14 amino acids. CDR3 DNA sequence: TGCGCCAGCAGCTTGGACAGGGAGCCCGGGGAGCTGTTTTTT. This gives the protein CASSLDREPGELFF.

The sample holds a few counts of this clonotype. The chain employs TRBV12-3 or TRBV12-4 and TRBJ2-7; 8 nucleotides align to TRBD2. Trimming at V came to 2 bases and at J to 4 bases, leaving 16 bases not matched to a gene. The CDR3 spans 18 residues. CDR3 sequence (DNA): TGTGCCAGCAGTTTATGTTTCGGGAGGGGCGCCTGCCCTTACGAGCAGTACTTC. Translation: CASSLCFGRGACPYEQYF.

This chain joins TRBV6-2 or TRBV6-3 and TRBJ2-3; a weak D match, TRBD1 (6 bases). The CDR3 loop spans 17 amino acids. Germline CDR1 MNHEY, CDR2 SVGEGT. Trimming cost V 2 bases and J 4 bases, with 19 bases left between them. The CDR3 protein is CASSYRMTGRGADTQYF. The CDR3 DNA sequence: TGTGCCAGCAGTTACCGGATGACAGGAAGGGGCGCAGATACGCAGTATTTT.

Only one count was recorded for this clonotype. The chain recombines TRBV4-3 with TRBJ1-2; possibly TRBD1 for D (6 bases). The V end was cut by 0 bases, the J end by 2 bases, with 10 bases between. The CDR3 contains 15 residues. The germline V gene encodes CDR1 LGHNA and CDR2 YSLEER. CDR3 residues: CASSQERTGNYGYTF. In DNA, the CDR3 is TGCGCCAGCAGCCAAGAGCGCACAGGGAACTATGGCTACACCTTC.

For the CDR3, the DNA is TGTGCCAGCAGAGGGTCCGGGCCGGGGTTGGAGACCCAGTACTTC. Protein: CASRGSGPGLETQYF. The chain employs TRBV7-8 and TRBJ2-5; weak D call: TRBD2 (5 bases). From germline, CDR1 is SGHVS and CDR2 FQNEAQ. V lost 6 bases and J lost 5, with 19 bases in between. The CDR3 length is 15 residues.

Remarks on this clonotype: A much larger clone lies a single base off, so this may be a read error. V gene TRBV7-9 combines with J gene TRBJ2-7; D is unresolved. The CDR3 has 13 residues. Germline CDR1 reads SEHNR; CDR2 reads FQNEAQ (reference sequence). The CDR3 sequence is CASNLALSYEQYF. The CDR3 region has the DNA TGTGCCAGCAACTTAGCCCTCTCCTACGAGCAGTACTTC.

This clonotype has only a few counts. The chain carries TRBV7-2 and TRBJ2-7; weak D call: TRBD2 (6 bases). The CDR3 runs to 17 residues. Germline assignment: CDR1 SGHTA and CDR2 FQGNSA. V lost 1 base and J lost 1, with 17 bases in between. CDR3 sequence (DNA): TGTGCCAGCAGCTTAGATAAATCCGTGCGGGGTTCCTACGAGCAGTACTTC. Amino acids: CASSLDKSVRGSYEQYF.

The rearrangement uses TRBV27 and TRBJ2-7, with D possibly TRBD1 on 6 matching bases. Trimming cost V 2 bases and J 12 bases, with 17 bases left between them. CDR1 and CDR2 (germline): MNHEY, SMNVEV (reference sequence). The CDR3 is 13 residues long. The DNA of the CDR3 is TGTGCCAGCAGTTTAAGGACAGCCGGGACCACGTACTTC. This gives the protein CASSLRTAGTTYF.

J is TRBJ2-5 and V is TRBV20-1, with a tentative D call TRBD1 (6 bases). From germline, CDR1 is DFQATT and CDR2 SNEGSKA (reference sequence). This CDR3 has 12 residues. V was cut by 4 bases and J by 5 bases, with 11 bases left in between. The CDR3 region has the DNA TGCAGTGCTACCCAGGGGATGGAGACCCAGTACTTC. As protein: CSATQGMETQYF.

CDR3 sequence reads: CASSLGTFGGYNEQFF. Here the CDR3 DNA reads TGCGCCAGCAGCCTGGGGACGTTCGGGGGTTACAATGAGCAGTTCTTC. This sequence joins TRBV5-1 and TRBJ2-1; a weak D match, TRBD2 (6 bases). This CDR3 has 16 amino acids. The V gene lost 4 bases and the J gene lost 4 bases, with 18 bases spanning the gap. CDR1 SGHRS and CDR2 YFSETQ come from the germline V gene.

The chain links TRBV27 to TRBJ1-1; D possibly corresponds to TRBD1 (5 bases). V was shortened by 3 bases and J by 8 bases, with 10 bases between the two germline ends. CDR1 and CDR2 from the germline V gene are MNHEY and SMNVEV (reference sequence). This CDR3 is 12 amino acids long. The CDR3 DNA follows: TGTGCCAGCAGTTTTCTACGGGGCGAAGCTTTCTTT. This encodes CASSFLRGEAFF.

The chain recombines TRBV28 with TRBJ2-1; D perhaps matches TRBD1 (5 bases). The germline V gene encodes CDR1 MDHEN and CDR2 SYDVKM. Trimming pared 6 bases from V and 9 bases from J, leaving 12 bases between. This CDR3 comprises 12 residues. CDR3 DNA sequence: TGTGCCAGCAGAACCGTTCAGGGTGAGCAGTTCTTC. This encodes CASRTVQGEQFF.